The 23 T cell receptor beta chains below all came from one sample that was sequenced in a study of cytomegalovirus exposure and HLA in healthy donors. The study ran its PCR with 60 Vbeta and 13 Jbeta primers. Using immunoSEQ multiplex PCR, the repertoire was profiled, and TCRdb retains in-frame clones only, with some absent. The repertoire has about 160,000 clones, roughly three quarters of them found once; the top ten carry approximately 3.7%. The sample consisted of PBMCs. The receptors stem from a human donor in good health.

The rearrangement links TRBV19 to TRBJ2-7; D might be TRBD2 (6 bases). CDR1 and CDR2 from the germline V gene are LNHDA and SQIVND (reference sequence). CDR3 length: 14 amino acids. The V gene lost 6 bases and the J gene lost 3 bases, with 15 bases spanning the gap. CDR3 nucleotides: TGTGCCAGTAGCCCGTCGGAGGGTTACTACGAGCAGTACTTC. Translating gives CASSPSEGYYEQYF.

The chain uses TRBV7-3 and TRBJ2-3, with 15 nucleotides matching TRBD2. The CDR3 totals 17 residues. After removal of 5 bases from V and 3 bases from J, the junction contained 6 bases not matched to a gene. Germline V gives CDR1 SGHTA, CDR2 FQGTGA. CDR3 sequence (DNA): TGTGCCAGCAGCCCTACCGGGACTAGCGGGAGGACAGATACGCAGTATTTT. This sequence encodes CASSPTGTSGRTDTQYF.

This sequence joins TRBV10-2 and TRBJ2-7; 7 bases map to TRBD2. Germline V gives CDR1 WSHSY, CDR2 SAAADI. The ends lost 3 bases at V and 0 bases at J; junction bases unmatched: 5. The CDR3 is 15 residues long. The CDR3 DNA reads as TGCGCCAGCAGTGATGGGGGGGGAGTCTCCTACGAGCAGTACTTC. Amino acids: CASSDGGGVSYEQYF.

This clone was detected only a few times. The chain carries TRBV11-2 and TRBJ2-1, with 7 positions matching TRBD2. The CDR3 runs 19 residues. The germline gives CDR1 SGHAT, CDR2 FQNNGV. J was trimmed by 1 base and V by 0 bases; bases with no gene match: 12. The CDR3, as DNA: TGTGCCAGCAGCTTAGACTGGGGGTTAGCCGGGGGGTCCTACAATGAGCAGTTCTTC. It codes for CASSLDWGLAGGSYNEQFF.

The rearrangement uses TRBV2 and TRBJ1-2; tentatively, D is TRBD1 (6 bases). CDR3 size: 17 residues. The germline V gene has CDR1 SNHLY and CDR2 FYNNEI. V gave up 4 bases and J gave up 9 bases, with 27 bases separating them. This CDR3 is CASSVIFMAGDDARYTF. CDR3 nucleotides: TGTGCCAGCAGTGTGATCTTTATGGCAGGGGACGACGCTCGCTACACCTTC. The full variable domain, rest sourced from reference TRBV2 and TRBJ1-2, is EPEVTQTPSHQVTQMGQEVILRCVPISNHLYFYWYRQILGQKVEFLVSFYNNEISEKSEIFDDQFSVERPDGSNFTLKIRSTKLEDSAMYFCASSVIFMAGDDARYTFGSGTRLTVV.

The chain recombines TRBV9 with TRBJ2-5; the match to TRBD2 covers 7 bases. Germline values: CDR1 SGDLS, CDR2 YYNGEE. The CDR3 length is 13 residues. The J segment lost 5 bases and the V segment lost 3 bases, leaving 4 bases of the junction unmatched. The CDR3 DNA follows: TGTGCCAGCAGCGCGACTAGCTGGGAGACCCAGTACTTC. Translating gives CASSATSWETQYF.

J is TRBJ1-5 and V is TRBV30, with D possibly TRBD1 on 5 matching bases. The V end was cut by 2 bases, the J end by 4 bases, with 9 bases between. This CDR3 has 13 amino acids. Germline V lookup: CDR1 GTSNPN, CDR2 SVGIG (reference sequence). As DNA, the CDR3 is TGTGCCTGGAGTCCAGGGATTAATCAGCCCCAGCATTTT. Protein sequence: CAWSPGINQPQHF.

The genes are TRBV19 and TRBJ2-2; possibly TRBD1 for D (5 bases). The CDR3 runs 15 residues. The ends were cut back, 5 bases at V and 5 bases at J, with 15 bases in the middle. Per germline, CDR1 LNHDA and CDR2 SQIVND (reference sequence). CDR3 protein: CASSLPSGPTGELFF. The CDR3 nucleotides read TGTGCCAGTAGTCTGCCTTCAGGGCCTACCGGGGAGCTGTTTTTT.

This chain joins TRBV6-4 and TRBJ2-7, with D possibly TRBD2 on 5 matching bases. There are 16 residues in the CDR3. V was clipped by 1 base and J by 0 bases, with 13 bases between them. Germline values: CDR1 MRHNA, CDR2 SNTAGT. CDR3 in DNA: TGTGCCAGCAGTGACTTAGCTAATGGGAGCTCCTACGAGCAGTACTTC. Translation: CASSDLANGSSYEQYF.

This chain connects TRBV4-3 to TRBJ2-3; the D gene is possibly TRBD2 (5 bases). The V gene lost 3 bases and the J gene lost 2 bases, with 15 bases spanning the gap. Germline CDR1 reads LGHNA; CDR2 reads YSLEER. The CDR3 has 16 residues. CDR3 sequence (DNA): TGCGCCAGCAGCCAGTTTGCCCGGGGTGTCACAGATACGCAGTATTTT. Protein: CASSQFARGVTDTQYF.

The chain recombines TRBV7-2 with TRBJ2-1; TRBD1 agrees at 7 bases. The CDR3 extends over 12 amino acids. The ends lost 1 base at V and 13 bases at J; junction bases unmatched: 4. Germline V lookup: CDR1 SGHTA, CDR2 FQGNSA. The CDR3 protein is CASSLVGQEQFF. In nucleotides, the CDR3 is TGTGCCAGCAGCTTAGTCGGACAGGAACAGTTCTTC.

Only a few counts were recorded for this clone. V usage is TRBV9 and J usage is TRBJ1-4; 9 bases fit TRBD1. The V and J ends lost 2 bases and 3 bases, in that order; junction bases with no gene match: 5. This CDR3 spans 16 amino acids. Germline CDR1 and CDR2: SGDLS and YYNGEE. For the CDR3, the DNA is TGTGCCAGCAGCGTGACGACAGGGGGGTCTAATGAAAAACTGTTTTTT. As protein: CASSVTTGGSNEKLFF.

This chain joins TRBV2 and TRBJ1-5, with D perhaps matching TRBD1 (5 bases). The CDR3 has 18 residues. CDR1 and CDR2 from the germline V gene are SNHLY and FYNNEI. V lost 3 bases and J 2 bases, leaving 20 bases between the germline ends. DNA of the CDR3: TGTGCCAGCAGTGATCTAGGGACTTCAAGAAACGGCAATCAGCCCCAGCATTTT. Translated: CASSDLGTSRNGNQPQHF.

This rearrangement joins TRBV7-8 to TRBJ2-7; D ambiguous. CDR3 size: 12 residues. V lost 3 bases to trimming and J lost 7 bases, with 10 bases between them. Germline assignment: CDR1 SGHVS and CDR2 FQNEAQ. CDR3 sequence: CASSLVQPEQYF. CDR3 coding DNA: TGTGCCAGCAGCTTGGTACAACCAGAGCAGTACTTC.

This rearrangement joins TRBV29-1 to TRBJ1-3; a possible D gene is TRBD1 (5 bases). V gave up 6 bases and J gave up 4 bases, with 10 bases separating them. The CDR3 sequence is 12 residues long. The germline V gene has CDR1 SQVTM and CDR2 ANQGSEA. Here the CDR3 reads CSVRQPGNTIYF. In nucleotides, the CDR3 is TGCAGCGTCAGACAGCCGGGAAACACCATATATTTT.

Points on this clone: A read error may account for a junction end that differs from germline. The rearrangement joins TRBV30 to TRBJ2-3; TRBD2 might be the D (5 bases). The germline V gene encodes CDR1 GTSNPN and CDR2 SVGIG (reference sequence). CDR3 length equals 10 residues. The CDR3, as DNA: TGTGCCTGGAGTGAGGAAGCGCCGGGATTT. Encoded protein: CAWSEEAPGF.

The CDR3 region has the DNA TGCGCCAGCAGCCAAGACGGAGACAGGGGGCATGTAGGCGGGGAGCTGTTTTTT. Amino acids: CASSQDGDRGHVGGELFF. The chain employs TRBV4-1 and TRBJ2-2; 10 bases align to TRBD1. This CDR3 spans 18 amino acids. The V and J ends lost 0 bases and 7 bases, in that order; junction bases with no gene match: 11. Germline values: CDR1 MGHRA, CDR2 YSYEKL.

The chain couples TRBV5-8 to TRBJ2-3; TRBD2 agrees at 7 bases. After removal of 2 bases from V and 3 bases from J, the junction contained 12 bases not matched to a gene. The V gene's germline CDR1 is SGHTS and CDR2 YDEGEE. The length of the CDR3 is 17 residues. The DNA of the CDR3 is TGTGCCAGCAGCTTTATAGCTCTTGTCGGGGGGACAGATACGCAGTATTTT. The encoded protein is CASSFIALVGGTDTQYF. The variable domain in full, completed from reference TRBV5-8 and TRBJ2-3, reads EAGVTQSPTHLIKTRGQQATLRCSPISGHTSVYWYQQALGLGLQFLLWYDEGEERNRGNFPPRFSGRQFPNYSSELNVNALELEDSALYLCASSFIALVGGTDTQYFGPGTRLTVL.

The J gene is TRBJ1-3, the V gene TRBV19; D is ambiguous. The germline gives CDR1 LNHDA, CDR2 SQIVND (reference sequence). CDR3 length equals 14 residues. Trimming pared 7 bases from V and 0 bases from J, leaving 10 bases between. This chain's CDR3 is CASTPPFSGNTIYF. DNA of the CDR3: TGTGCCAGTACCCCTCCTTTCTCTGGAAACACCATATATTTT.

CDR3 sequence: CASSSLAGGPDTQYF. CDR3 nucleotides: TGTGCCAGCAGCTCTTTAGCGGGGGGGCCCGATACGCAGTATTTT. The rearrangement joins TRBV7-8 to TRBJ2-3, with 11 bases identical to TRBD2. The trim removed 4 bases at V and 6 bases at J, leaving 6 bases unmatched. CDR3 length: 15 amino acids. CDR1 and CDR2 (germline): SGHVS, FQNEAQ.

The CDR3 is CASSLYDRVHYGYTF. CDR3 bases: TGTGCCAGCAGTTTATACGACAGGGTTCACTATGGCTACACCTTC. The gene calls are TRBV28 and TRBJ1-2; TRBD1 aligns across 7 bases. Germline V gene data show CDR1 as MDHEN and CDR2 as SYDVKM. This CDR3 region has 15 residues. After removal of 1 base from V and 3 bases from J, the junction contained 5 bases not matched to a gene.

The chain is built from TRBV15 and TRBJ2-1, with 13 bases fitting TRBD2. The germline V gene encodes CDR1 LNHNV and CDR2 YYDKDF (reference sequence). Trimming at V came to 3 bases and at J to 2 bases, leaving 13 bases not matched to a gene. The CDR3 contains 20 residues. CDR3 nucleotides: TGTGCCACCAGCAGGGGACTAGCGGGGAACCAAAAAACTCCCTACAATGAGCAGTTCTTC. Translated, it gives CATSRGLAGNQKTPYNEQFF.

The CDR3 bases are TGTGCCACCAGCAGGAGGGGGAGTAGCGGGGGGGGAGCCTACAATGAGCAGTTCTTC. Translating gives CATSRRGSSGGGAYNEQFF. The chain has TRBV15 and TRBJ2-1; 11 bases line up with TRBD2. Trimming removed 3 bases from V and 2 bases from J; junction bases left unmatched: 12. Germline lookup yields CDR1 LNHNV and CDR2 YYDKDF (reference sequence). CDR3 length: 19 amino acids.